These T cell receptor beta chains were read from a single sample in a study of CD8+ T cells in alopecia areata. Measured with immunoSEQ multiplex PCR; TCRdb has only the in-frame clones, and not every one. Of 85,000 to 110,000 clones in the sample, around 50% were seen once. Sequenced input: CD4+ T cells sorted from blood. Receptors were obtained from a human donor in good health. CDR3s include the opening cysteine and the closing phenylalanine or tryptophan. Each record gives: V gene, CDR3 length, D gene, clone size, J gene, CDR3 DNA, CDR3 protein. D genes are given only for firm matches. Not all rows give a size; the values are once, few, many and, for expanded clones, a class.

>TRBV5-1|16|-|once|TRBJ2-3
TGCGCCAGCAGCTTGCTGGGCAGAAGCAACACAGATACGCAGTATTTT
CASSLLGRSNTDTQYF
>TRBV7-2|13|-|-|TRBJ1-1
TGTGCCAGCAGCCCCAGGACGCGCACTGAAGCTTTCTTT
CASSPRTRTEAFF
>TRBV9|14|-|-|TRBJ2-7
TGTGCCAGCAGCGTAGGGACAGACGTGAACGAGCAGTACTTC
CASSVGTDVNEQYF
>TRBV5-6|14|-|-|TRBJ1-2
TGTGCCAGCAGCTTGCCGCAGGCCCGCTATGGCTACACCTTC
CASSLPQARYGYTF
>TRBV7-9|13|-|-|TRBJ1-6
TGTGCCAGCAGCTTCCCAGATAATTCACCCCTCCACTTT
CASSFPDNSPLHF
>TRBV2|14|-|-|TRBJ2-1
TGTGCCAGCAGTGTCGGTGGAGGCTACAATGAGCAGTTCTTC
CASSVGGGYNEQFF
>TRBV6-5|13|-|-|TRBJ1-1
TGTGCCAGCAGTTACGGGGTGGAGACTGAAGCTTTCTTT
CASSYGVETEAFF
>TRBV28|13|-|-|TRBJ2-4
TGTGCCAGCAGTTTAGAACAGAGAAACATTCAGTACTTC
CASSLEQRNIQYF
>TRBV6-5|12|-|-|TRBJ1-1
TGTGCCAGCAGGGATTTTAGCACTGAAGCTTTCTTT
CASRDFSTEAFF
>TRBV30|14|TRBD1|-|TRBJ2-7
TGTGCCTGGAGACGGGGACAGGGATCCTACGAGCAGTACTTC
CAWRRGQGSYEQYF
>TRBV4-1|17|-|once|TRBJ1-1
TGCGCCAGCTCGCAAAACGCCTACCCCGTTAAGAACACTGAAGCTTTCTTT
CASSQNAYPVKNTEAFF
>TRBV20-1|11|-|few|TRBJ1-2
TGCAGTGCTAGCCTGCCTTTAGGCTACACCTTC
CSASLPLGYTF
>TRBV10-3|14|-|few|TRBJ1-6
TGTGCCATCAGTGAGCCCTTGGGAAATTCACCCCTCCACTTT
CAISEPLGNSPLHF
>TRBV29-1|11|-|-|TRBJ1-2
TGCAGCGCTCGGGAGGGTGACGGCTACACCTTC
CSAREGDGYTF
>TRBV2|12|-|many|TRBJ2-3
TGTGCCAGCAGCCGTAGCACAGATACGCAGTATTTT
CASSRSTDTQYF
>TRBV12-5|17|TRBD1|-|TRBJ2-3
TGTGCTAGTGGTTTGGGGACAGGGGGCGCGTCTTCAGATACGCAGTATTTT
CASGLGTGGASSDTQYF
>TRBV28|17|TRBD1|-|TRBJ1-2
TGTGCCAGCAACTCCCTGGGACAGGGCCTCGGAGGGGTTGGCTACACCTTC
CASNSLGQGLGGVGYTF